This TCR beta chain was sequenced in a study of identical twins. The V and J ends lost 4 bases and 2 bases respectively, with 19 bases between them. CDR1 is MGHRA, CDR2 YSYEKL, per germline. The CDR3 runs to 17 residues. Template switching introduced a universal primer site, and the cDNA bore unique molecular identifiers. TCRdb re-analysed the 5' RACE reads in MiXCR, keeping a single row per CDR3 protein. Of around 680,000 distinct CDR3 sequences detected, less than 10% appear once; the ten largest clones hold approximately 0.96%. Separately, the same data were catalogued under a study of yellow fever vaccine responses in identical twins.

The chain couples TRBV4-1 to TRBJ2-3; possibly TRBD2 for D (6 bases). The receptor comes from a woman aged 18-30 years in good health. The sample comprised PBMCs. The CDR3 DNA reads TGCGCCAGCAGCCTTGGACCGGGAGACGATTTCACAGATACGCAGTATTTT. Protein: CASSLGPGDDFTDTQYF.